This is a list of T cell receptor beta chains from one sample in a study of monozygotic twins with cystic fibrosis. Only in-frame clones appear in the TCRdb table, and some are missing; sequencing was by immunoSEQ multiplex PCR. The table records several thousand clones, roughly 97% of them present only once. The sample consisted of blood. The receptor source for this set is a boy under 10 years old with cystic fibrosis. CDR3s include the opening cysteine and the closing phenylalanine or tryptophan. A D gene is named only where the DNA matches it firmly. Rows may omit the clone size; those that give it use once, few, many or a size class.

V gene: TRBV2
D gene: -
J gene: TRBJ1-1
clone size: -
CDR3 protein: CASSLKGTTTEAFF
CDR3 DNA: TGTGCCAGCAGTCTTAAAGGTACGACCACTGAAGCTTTCTTT

V gene: TRBV11-3
D gene: -
J gene: TRBJ2-1
clone size: -
CDR3 protein: CASSLTTNYEQFF
CDR3 DNA: TGTGCCAGCAGCTTAACGACTAACTATGAGCAGTTCTTC

V gene: TRBV15
D gene: -
J gene: TRBJ1-2
clone size: once
CDR3 protein: CATSPWETLRGYTF
CDR3 DNA: TGTGCCACCAGCCCCTGGGAGACACTGAGGGGCTACACCTTC

V gene: TRBV9
D gene: -
J gene: TRBJ2-5
clone size: -
CDR3 protein: CASSVAEGRETQYF
CDR3 DNA: TGTGCCAGCAGCGTAGCCGAGGGGCGAGAGACCCAGTACTTC

V gene: TRBV30
D gene: -
J gene: TRBJ1-4
clone size: -
CDR3 protein: CAWSPPVFKGGKLFF
CDR3 DNA: TGTGCCTGGAGTCCCCCGGTGTTTAAAGGGGGAAAACTGTTTTTT

V gene: TRBV4-2
D gene: -
J gene: TRBJ2-2
clone size: -
CDR3 protein: CASSPSGGDRGGELFF
CDR3 DNA: TGTGCCAGCAGCCCCTCAGGGGGGGACCGGGGCGGGGAGCTGTTTTTT

V gene: TRBV5-1
D gene: -
J gene: TRBJ2-5
clone size: -
CDR3 protein: CASSLGAPKETQYF
CDR3 DNA: TGCGCCAGCAGCTTGGGAGCCCCAAAGGAGACCCAGTACTTC

V gene: TRBV10-2
D gene: TRBD2
J gene: TRBJ2-1
clone size: once
CDR3 protein: CASTEPGGYNEQFF
CDR3 DNA: TGCGCCAGCACCGAACCGGGGGGGTACAATGAGCAGTTCTTC

V gene: TRBV4-2
D gene: TRBD2
J gene: TRBJ2-3
clone size: once
CDR3 protein: CASSQASGEEDTQYF
CDR3 DNA: TGTGCCAGCAGCCAAGCTAGCGGGGAGGAAGATACGCAGTATTTT

V gene: TRBV6-5
D gene: TRBD1
J gene: TRBJ1-4
clone size: once
CDR3 protein: CASSPGTGGFGKLFF
CDR3 DNA: TGTGCCAGCAGCCCGGGGACAGGGGGTTTCGGAAAACTGTTTTTT

V gene: TRBV6-1
D gene: TRBD2
J gene: TRBJ2-1
clone size: -
CDR3 protein: CASSDEWTSGYNEQFF
CDR3 DNA: TGTGCCAGCAGTGATGAGTGGACTAGCGGCTACAATGAGCAGTTCTTC

V gene: TRBV2
D gene: -
J gene: TRBJ1-3
clone size: -
CDR3 protein: CASTSSVPATIYF
CDR3 DNA: TGTGCCAGCACCTCCTCGGTTCCCGCCACCATATATTTT

V gene: TRBV5-1
D gene: -
J gene: TRBJ2-7
clone size: -
CDR3 protein: CASSSAYEQYF
CDR3 DNA: TGCGCCAGCAGCTCGGCCTACGAGCAGTACTTC

V gene: TRBV6-5
D gene: -
J gene: TRBJ1-5
clone size: -
CDR3 protein: CASRAGVGQPQHF
CDR3 DNA: TGTGCCAGCAGGGCAGGGGTCGGACAGCCCCAGCATTTT

V gene: TRBV9
D gene: TRBD1
J gene: TRBJ2-7
clone size: -
CDR3 protein: CASSPRTGGGYEQYF
CDR3 DNA: TGTGCCAGCAGCCCCCGGACAGGGGGCGGCTACGAGCAGTACTTC

V gene: TRBV5-4
D gene: -
J gene: TRBJ2-3
clone size: -
CDR3 protein: CASSPKGDTQYF
CDR3 DNA: TGTGCCAGCAGCCCGAAGGGAGATACGCAGTATTTT

V gene: TRBV19
D gene: -
J gene: TRBJ1-6
clone size: -
CDR3 protein: CASSTLNLDNSPLHF
CDR3 DNA: TGTGCCAGTAGTACCCTGAATCTGGATAATTCACCCCTCCACTTT

V gene: TRBV19
D gene: -
J gene: TRBJ2-1
clone size: -
CDR3 protein: CASSIRTYNEQFF
CDR3 DNA: TGTGCCAGTAGTATCCGGACCTACAATGAGCAGTTCTTC

V gene: TRBV12-5
D gene: -
J gene: TRBJ1-1
clone size: -
CDR3 protein: CASGLSGVNTEAFF
CDR3 DNA: TGTGCTAGTGGTTTGTCAGGGGTGAACACTGAAGCTTTCTTT

V gene: TRBV18
D gene: -
J gene: TRBJ2-2
clone size: -
CDR3 protein: CASSPGQNTGELFF
CDR3 DNA: TGTGCCAGCTCACCAGGACAGAACACCGGGGAGCTGTTTTTT

V gene: TRBV11-2
D gene: TRBD1
J gene: TRBJ2-3
clone size: -
CDR3 protein: CASSTYQGANLADTQYF
CDR3 DNA: TGTGCCAGCAGCACCTATCAGGGGGCGAACCTCGCAGATACGCAGTATTTT

V gene: TRBV11-3
D gene: -
J gene: TRBJ2-5
clone size: -
CDR3 protein: CASSHGMRGAGGYQETQYF
CDR3 DNA: TGTGCCAGCAGCCATGGGATGCGAGGGGCAGGGGGGTACCAAGAGACCCAGTACTTC

V gene: TRBV6-5
D gene: -
J gene: TRBJ2-5
clone size: -
CDR3 protein: CASAPVTTETQYF
CDR3 DNA: TGTGCCAGTGCCCCGGTGACGACAGAGACCCAGTACTTC

V gene: TRBV25-1
D gene: -
J gene: TRBJ1-2
clone size: -
CDR3 protein: CASSELGGRYGYTF
CDR3 DNA: TGTGCCAGCAGTGAATTGGGGGGGCGTTATGGCTACACCTTC

V gene: TRBV15
D gene: -
J gene: TRBJ2-5
clone size: -
CDR3 protein: CATSRHQETQYF
CDR3 DNA: TGTGCCACCAGCAGACACCAAGAGACCCAGTACTTC

V gene: TRBV7-2
D gene: -
J gene: TRBJ2-1
clone size: -
CDR3 protein: CASSLPSSASDEQFF
CDR3 DNA: TGTGCCAGCAGCCTCCCCAGCTCGGCCTCGGATGAGCAGTTCTTC

V gene: TRBV5-5
D gene: -
J gene: TRBJ1-1
clone size: -
CDR3 protein: CASSFMGEAFF
CDR3 DNA: TGTGCCAGCAGCTTTATGGGAGAGGCTTTCTTT

V gene: TRBV7-9
D gene: TRBD1
J gene: TRBJ1-2
clone size: -
CDR3 protein: CASSLLTGASNYGYTF
CDR3 DNA: TGTGCCAGCAGCTTACTGACAGGGGCCAGTAACTATGGCTACACCTTC

V gene: TRBV13
D gene: -
J gene: TRBJ2-2
clone size: -
CDR3 protein: CASSRYDVNTGELFF
CDR3 DNA: TGTGCCAGCAGCCGCTACGACGTTAACACCGGGGAGCTGTTTTTT

V gene: TRBV4-3
D gene: -
J gene: TRBJ2-7
clone size: -
CDR3 protein: CASSQDSQDHGYEQYF
CDR3 DNA: TGCGCCAGCAGCCAAGATAGCCAGGACCACGGCTACGAGCAGTACTTC

V gene: TRBV11-2
D gene: -
J gene: TRBJ1-5
clone size: -
CDR3 protein: CASSPRAGGQPQHF
CDR3 DNA: TGTGCCAGCAGCCCAAGGGCTGGGGGTCAGCCCCAGCATTTT